The rows below give T cell receptor beta chains drawn from one sample of a study of CD8 T cells in Susac syndrome. TCRdb processed the immunoSEQ multiplex PCR reads anew with MiXCR; each CDR3 protein has one entry. The sample consists of 160,000 or so distinct CDR3 sequences, roughly 95% of them appearing once. The sequenced sample consisted of CD4+ T cells from PBMCs. The source of these receptors is a human donor with multiple sclerosis. Each CDR3 is given with its conserved first and last residue. A D gene is named only where the DNA matches it firmly. Clone size, where shown, is once, few, many, or a class for clones that have expanded.

v_call: TRBV20-1; j_call: TRBJ1-2; d_call: .; clone_size: .; cdr3_nt: TGCAGTGCTAGTGGAACAGAGCGTGGCTACACCTTC; cdr3_aa: CSASGTERGYTF
v_call: TRBV5-1; j_call: TRBJ2-3; d_call: .; clone_size: .; cdr3_nt: TGCGCCAGCAGCTTCGCGACCGCAGAGGGAGATACGCAGTATTTT; cdr3_aa: CASSFATAEGDTQYF
v_call: TRBV19; j_call: TRBJ1-2; d_call: .; clone_size: .; cdr3_nt: TGTGCCAGTAGTGCGGGGACTTACCCATATGGCTACACCTTC; cdr3_aa: CASSAGTYPYGYTF
v_call: TRBV14; j_call: TRBJ2-5; d_call: .; clone_size: .; cdr3_nt: TGTGCCAGCAGCCAACTCCTAGGTACGGTGGAGACCCAGTACTTC; cdr3_aa: CASSQLLGTVETQYF
v_call: TRBV14; j_call: TRBJ2-7; d_call: TRBD2; clone_size: .; cdr3_nt: TGTGCCAGCAGCCAAGATAGCGGGAGGCTAGGATGGCAGTACTTC; cdr3_aa: CASSQDSGRLGWQYF
v_call: TRBV5-8; j_call: TRBJ2-2; d_call: TRBD1; clone_size: .; cdr3_nt: TGTGCCAGCAGCCTCAGGGGGCTCAGCACCGGGGAGCTGTTTTTT; cdr3_aa: CASSLRGLSTGELFF
v_call: TRBV10-2; j_call: TRBJ1-2; d_call: TRBD1; clone_size: .; cdr3_nt: TGCGCCAGCAGTGAGCCTTACGGGACAGGGTTTGGCTACACCTTC; cdr3_aa: CASSEPYGTGFGYTF
v_call: TRBV29-1; j_call: TRBJ1-1; d_call: .; clone_size: .; cdr3_nt: TGCAGCGTTGGACGGGGCCTTCTGAACACTGAAGCTTTCTTT; cdr3_aa: CSVGRGLLNTEAFF
v_call: TRBV20-1; j_call: TRBJ2-3; d_call: TRBD2; clone_size: once; cdr3_nt: TGCAGTGCCGCCCGGACTAGCGGGAGGAAGGTGTTGGGCAGCAGAGATACGCAGTATTTT; cdr3_aa: CSAARTSGRKVLGSRDTQYF
v_call: TRBV7-2; j_call: TRBJ1-1; d_call: TRBD1; clone_size: .; cdr3_nt: TGTGCCAGCAGCCCTAGCGGGACAGGGGGCTCGTCTTTCTTT; cdr3_aa: CASSPSGTGGSSFF
v_call: TRBV27; j_call: TRBJ2-7; d_call: .; clone_size: .; cdr3_nt: TGTGCCAGCAGTTTAGGCCAGGGGTCCGAGCAGTACTTC; cdr3_aa: CASSLGQGSEQYF
v_call: TRBV7-9; j_call: TRBJ2-2; d_call: TRBD2; clone_size: .; cdr3_nt: TGTGCCACCCCTGAGCGGGAGGGACGAAACACCGGGGAGCTGTTTTTT; cdr3_aa: CATPEREGRNTGELFF
v_call: TRBV4-2; j_call: TRBJ2-1; d_call: TRBD1; clone_size: .; cdr3_nt: TGTGCCAGCAGCCAAGATAGGGACAGGGGGTTTGATGAGCAGTTCTTC; cdr3_aa: CASSQDRDRGFDEQFF
v_call: TRBV20-1; j_call: TRBJ1-2; d_call: .; clone_size: .; cdr3_nt: TGCAGTGCTAGAGCGTATACCTTCCGGGAGGGGTATGGCTACACCTTC; cdr3_aa: CSARAYTFREGYGYTF
v_call: TRBV27; j_call: TRBJ2-5; d_call: TRBD1; clone_size: .; cdr3_nt: TGTGCCAGCAGTGCGAGCCAGGGGGCCGAGACCCAGTACTTC; cdr3_aa: CASSASQGAETQYF
v_call: TRBV20-1; j_call: TRBJ2-3; d_call: TRBD2; clone_size: .; cdr3_nt: TGCAGTTGTGGGGGAGGGCCGCAAGATACGCAGTATTTT; cdr3_aa: CSCGGGPQDTQYF
v_call: TRBV6-5; j_call: TRBJ2-7; d_call: .; clone_size: few; cdr3_nt: TGTGCCAGCAGTTTAACTAGCTACGAGCAGTACTTC; cdr3_aa: CASSLTSYEQYF
v_call: TRBV5-6; j_call: TRBJ1-2; d_call: .; clone_size: once; cdr3_nt: TGTGCCAGCAGCTTCTCAGGGGCTGGCTACACCTTC; cdr3_aa: CASSFSGAGYTF
v_call: TRBV4-3; j_call: TRBJ2-2; d_call: TRBD2; clone_size: .; cdr3_nt: TGCGCCAGCAGCCACGAAGATAGCGGGAGGAACACCGGGGAGCTGTTTTTT; cdr3_aa: CASSHEDSGRNTGELFF
v_call: TRBV5-1; j_call: TRBJ1-1; d_call: .; clone_size: .; cdr3_nt: TGCGCCAGCAGTTCCAGGGAGGGGAACACTGAAGCTTTCTTT; cdr3_aa: CASSSREGNTEAFF
v_call: TRBV20-1; j_call: TRBJ2-5; d_call: TRBD2; clone_size: .; cdr3_nt: TGCAGTGCTGCCCTCCCGGCTAGCGGGAGACGAGAGACCCAGTACTTC; cdr3_aa: CSAALPASGRRETQYF
v_call: TRBV30; j_call: TRBJ1-5; d_call: .; clone_size: once; cdr3_nt: TGTGCCTGGAGTGTAGGTGGACCGGCATTGGCCCAGCATTTT; cdr3_aa: CAWSVGGPALAQHF
v_call: TRBV15; j_call: TRBJ2-7; d_call: .; clone_size: .; cdr3_nt: TGTGCCACCAGCAGCGAGACCGCCTACGAGCAGTACTTC; cdr3_aa: CATSSETAYEQYF
v_call: TRBV15; j_call: TRBJ1-2; d_call: .; clone_size: .; cdr3_nt: TGTGCCACCAGCCCTTTTGAGGGTGGGGGGGGCTACACCTTC; cdr3_aa: CATSPFEGGGGYTF
v_call: TRBV18; j_call: TRBJ1-2; d_call: TRBD1; clone_size: .; cdr3_nt: TGTGCCAGCTCACCACTTGAATACGGGACAGGGGCTGGCTACACCTTC; cdr3_aa: CASSPLEYGTGAGYTF
v_call: TRBV3-1; j_call: TRBJ1-5; d_call: .; clone_size: once; cdr3_nt: TGTGCCAGCAGCCCGCGACCCAACGACCCCAATCAGCCCCAGCATTTT; cdr3_aa: CASSPRPNDPNQPQHF
v_call: TRBV9; j_call: TRBJ2-6; d_call: .; clone_size: .; cdr3_nt: TGTGCCAGCAGCGTAGTCGGCGCTGGAGCCAACGTCCTGACTTTC; cdr3_aa: CASSVVGAGANVLTF
v_call: TRBV29-1; j_call: TRBJ2-3; d_call: .; clone_size: .; cdr3_nt: TGCAGCACTGGGAAGGAGGACGATACGCAGTATTTT; cdr3_aa: CSTGKEDDTQYF
v_call: TRBV7-2; j_call: TRBJ1-3; d_call: .; clone_size: .; cdr3_nt: TGTGCCAGCACAAGATCAGGGTTCGGAAACACCATATATTTT; cdr3_aa: CASTRSGFGNTIYF
v_call: TRBV19; j_call: TRBJ2-3; d_call: .; clone_size: few; cdr3_nt: TGTGCCAGTAGTCGGGATAGCACAGATACGCAGTATTTT; cdr3_aa: CASSRDSTDTQYF
v_call: TRBV3-1; j_call: TRBJ1-2; d_call: .; clone_size: .; cdr3_nt: TGTGCCAGCAGCCAAGGCCAGGGTCAGGACTATGGCTACACCTTC; cdr3_aa: CASSQGQGQDYGYTF
v_call: TRBV27; j_call: TRBJ1-1; d_call: .; clone_size: .; cdr3_nt: TGTGCCAGCAGTCCGTCCAGGGAGACTGAAGCTTTCTTT; cdr3_aa: CASSPSRETEAFF
v_call: TRBV2; j_call: TRBJ1-4; d_call: TRBD1; clone_size: once; cdr3_nt: TGTGCCAGCAGTACGAGACAGGGGAATGAAAAACTGTTTTTT; cdr3_aa: CASSTRQGNEKLFF
v_call: TRBV5-1; j_call: TRBJ2-7; d_call: .; clone_size: .; cdr3_nt: TGCGCCAGCAGCTTGAAAACTATGGGTTTCGAGCAGTACTTC; cdr3_aa: CASSLKTMGFEQYF
v_call: TRBV4-3; j_call: TRBJ2-2; d_call: .; clone_size: .; cdr3_nt: TGCGCCAGCAGCCAGACTAGAGGGTCCGGGGAGCTGTTTTTT; cdr3_aa: CASSQTRGSGELFF
v_call: TRBV12-3/TRBV12-4; j_call: TRBJ2-5; d_call: .; clone_size: .; cdr3_nt: TGTGCCAGCAGTTTAGGGCGGGGACGAGAGACCCAGTACTTC; cdr3_aa: CASSLGRGRETQYF
v_call: TRBV20-1; j_call: TRBJ1-1; d_call: .; clone_size: .; cdr3_nt: TGCAGTGCCAGGGGAGCAACTGAAGCTTTCTTT; cdr3_aa: CSARGATEAFF
v_call: TRBV16; j_call: TRBJ2-7; d_call: .; clone_size: .; cdr3_nt: TGTGCCAGCAGCCAATCGACAGGTTTTACCTCCTACGAGCAGTACTTC; cdr3_aa: CASSQSTGFTSYEQYF
v_call: TRBV5-1; j_call: TRBJ1-4; d_call: .; clone_size: once; cdr3_nt: TGCGCCAGCAGCTTGGGGTTCAGGGTTCGGGAAAAACTGTTTTTT; cdr3_aa: CASSLGFRVREKLFF
v_call: TRBV3-1; j_call: TRBJ2-7; d_call: TRBD2; clone_size: .; cdr3_nt: TGTGCCAGCAGCCAAGACCCCCCGGGACTAGCGGGGGGGGTCTACGAGCAGTACTTC; cdr3_aa: CASSQDPPGLAGGVYEQYF
v_call: TRBV14; j_call: TRBJ1-1; d_call: .; clone_size: .; cdr3_nt: TGTGCCAGCAGCCTTGTCACGAGAGGTACTGAAGCTTTCTTT; cdr3_aa: CASSLVTRGTEAFF
v_call: TRBV7-2; j_call: TRBJ2-3; d_call: .; clone_size: .; cdr3_nt: TGTGCCAGCAGCTTCAGAGGCCGGCCAGATACGCAGTATTTT; cdr3_aa: CASSFRGRPDTQYF